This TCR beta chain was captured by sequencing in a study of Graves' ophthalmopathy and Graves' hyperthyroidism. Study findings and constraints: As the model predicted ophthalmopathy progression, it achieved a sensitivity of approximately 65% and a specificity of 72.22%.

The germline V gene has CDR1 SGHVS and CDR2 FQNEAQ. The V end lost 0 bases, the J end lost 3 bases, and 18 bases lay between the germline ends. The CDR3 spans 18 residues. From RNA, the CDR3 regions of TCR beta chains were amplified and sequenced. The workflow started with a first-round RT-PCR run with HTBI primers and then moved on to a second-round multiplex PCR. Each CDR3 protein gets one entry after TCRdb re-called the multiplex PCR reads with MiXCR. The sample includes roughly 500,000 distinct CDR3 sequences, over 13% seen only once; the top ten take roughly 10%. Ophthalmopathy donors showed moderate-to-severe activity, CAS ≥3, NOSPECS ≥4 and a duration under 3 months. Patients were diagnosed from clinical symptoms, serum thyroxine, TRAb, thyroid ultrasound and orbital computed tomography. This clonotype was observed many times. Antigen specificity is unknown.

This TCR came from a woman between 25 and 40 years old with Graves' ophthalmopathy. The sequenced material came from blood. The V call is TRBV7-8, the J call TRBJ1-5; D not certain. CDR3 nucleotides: TGTGCCAGCAGCTTAGCTCCCCGGGCAGGCGCTCCCAATCAGCCCCAGCATTTT. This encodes CASSLAPRAGAPNQPQHF.